Listed here are 11 T cell receptor beta chains from one sample, sequenced in a study of shared T cell receptors in the human thymus. Profiled with immunoSEQ multiplex PCR; TCRdb holds only in-frame clones, not every one. The table lists hundreds of thousands of clones, around 87% of them singletons. These sequences were also reported in another study, on human thymus T cells.

The sequenced sample was thymocytes. These receptors were taken from a boy younger than two with a congenital heart defect.

This clone was seen a single time. The chain links TRBV25-1 to TRBJ1-1; weak D call: TRBD1 (5 bases). The V end lost 5 bases, the J end lost 5 bases, and 12 bases lay between the germline ends. This CDR3 has 13 residues. Germline V gene sequence: CDR1 MGHDK, CDR2 SYGVNS. CDR3 sequence: CASSPTGGTEAFF. CDR3 nucleotide sequence: TGTGCCAGCAGTCCGACGGGGGGGACTGAAGCTTTCTTT.

The V and J genes are TRBV9 and TRBJ2-2; D gene uncertain. In germline, CDR1 is SGDLS, CDR2 YYNGEE. The CDR3 is 15 amino acids. V lost 2 bases and J lost 0, with 8 bases in between. CDR3 region: CASSVADANTGELFF. Written as DNA, the CDR3 is TGTGCCAGCAGCGTGGCGGATGCGAACACCGGGGAGCTGTTTTTT.

This chain uses TRBV7-9 with TRBJ2-6; D might be TRBD1 (6 bases). V was pared by 7 bases and J by 2 bases, with 18 bases between. Germline V CDR1 and CDR2: SEHNR, FQNEAQ (reference sequence). The CDR3 is made up of 17 amino acids. Here the CDR3 reads CASILVGTGTGANVLTF. The CDR3 DNA sequence: TGTGCCAGCATCCTAGTTGGAACAGGGACTGGGGCCAACGTCCTGACTTTC.

This sequence joins TRBV28 and TRBJ1-5; the match to TRBD1 covers 7 bases. The CDR3 loop spans 15 amino acids. Trimming removed 6 bases from V and 0 bases from J; junction bases left unmatched: 5. CDR1 is MDHEN, CDR2 SYDVKM, per germline. The CDR3 region has the DNA TGTGCCAGCAGATTTCACAGGGGTAGCAATCAGCCCCAGCATTTT. Translating gives CASRFHRGSNQPQHF.

This chain uses TRBV29-1 with TRBJ2-7, with D perhaps matching TRBD2 (6 bases). This CDR3 region has 13 residues. With 5 bases removed from V and 5 bases from J, the gap between germline ends came to 16 bases. Germline lookup yields CDR1 SQVTM and CDR2 ANQGSEA. The CDR3 DNA reads as TGCAGCGTTTGGCAGGAGGGGTATAACGAGCAGTACTTC. Encoded protein: CSVWQEGYNEQYF.

The chain couples TRBV27 to TRBJ2-7; a possible D gene is TRBD1 (6 bases). This CDR3 is built from 14 residues. Germline V lookup: CDR1 MNHEY, CDR2 SMNVEV (reference sequence). V was trimmed by 8 bases and J by 2 bases, leaving 16 bases between them. This CDR3 is CASREKGVPYEQYF. The CDR3 DNA reads as TGTGCCAGCCGAGAAAAGGGGGTACCCTACGAGCAGTACTTC.

The chain carries TRBV5-6 and TRBJ2-4; 8 bases line up with TRBD1. Germline values: CDR1 SGHDT, CDR2 YYEEEE. The CDR3 contains 17 residues. V gave up 6 bases and J gave up 0 bases; unmatched junction bases: 11. The CDR3: CASTQGATPLAKNIQYF. As DNA, the CDR3 is TGTGCCAGCACCCAGGGGGCGACCCCTCTAGCCAAAAACATTCAGTACTTC.

In nucleotides, the CDR3 is TGTGCCAGCAGCCCCCGTGGGGGGGTGGAGACCCAGTACTTC. This encodes CASSPRGGVETQYF. The chain uses TRBV9 and TRBJ2-5, with 7 nucleotides matching TRBD2. The CDR3 totals 14 residues. In germline, CDR1 is SGDLS, CDR2 YYNGEE. The junction had 8 bases not matched to a gene; V was cut back by 4 bases and J by 5 bases.

This clone has a single count. J is TRBJ2-5 and V is TRBV19; 12 bases match TRBD2. V was clipped by 3 bases and J by 4 bases; unmatched bases: 6. Germline V lookup: CDR1 LNHDA, CDR2 SQIVND (reference sequence). The CDR3 contains 16 residues. CDR3 residues: CASSIRLGLAGETQYF. CDR3 bases: TGTGCCAGTAGTATTAGGCTGGGACTAGCGGGAGAGACCCAGTACTTC.

The chain joins TRBV19 to TRBJ1-2, with no clear D. The germline V gene has CDR1 LNHDA and CDR2 SQIVND (reference sequence). The germline V and J ends were trimmed by 3 bases and 2 bases, with 10 bases remaining between them. The CDR3 covers 14 residues. The CDR3 spells CASSIGKANYGYTF. The DNA for the CDR3 is TGTGCCAGTAGTATCGGGAAGGCCAACTATGGCTACACCTTC. Full variable domain (outside the CDR3, taken from reference TRBV19 and TRBJ1-2): DGGITQSPKYLFRKEGQNVTLSCEQNLNHDAMYWYRQDPGQGLRLIYYSQIVNDFQKGDIAEGYSVSREKKESFPLTVTSAQKNPTAFYLCASSIGKANYGYTFGSGTRLTVV.

The chain recombines TRBV4-1 with TRBJ1-6; D ambiguous. Trimming left V 3 bases short and J 8 bases short, with 14 bases between. The CDR3 has 15 residues. Germline CDR1 is MGHRA and CDR2 is YSYEKL. The CDR3 reads CASSHHRGRDSPLHF. CDR3 bases: TGCGCCAGCAGCCACCACCGAGGGAGAGATTCACCCCTCCACTTT.